This TCR beta chain was sequenced for a study of vaccination effects on CD4 cells after COVID-19. Remarks on this clone: The antigen is unknown.

Trimming removed 4 bases from V and 4 bases from J; junction bases left unmatched: 2. The germline CDR1 and CDR2 sequences are KGHSH and LQKENI. This CDR3 spans 13 amino acids. Following an approximately 11-day culture, CD4+ T cells were purified. Each participant received a vaccine that was either BNT162b2 or mRNA-1273, given as two doses. Generated by immunoSEQ multiplex PCR, the TCRdb table keeps only in-frame clones and is missing some. Found here are tens of thousands of clones, around 70% of them singletons; the top ten hold about 2.5%. This chain connects TRBV18 to TRBJ2-3; 7 bases align to TRBD1. Sequencing was performed on CD4+ T cells from PBMCs cultured without peptide, taken after COVID-19 vaccination. This TCR came from a human donor who received a COVID-19 vaccine. For the CDR3, the DNA is TGTGCCAGCTCACACGACAGGGCAGATACGCAGTATTTT. Translated, it gives CASSHDRADTQYF.